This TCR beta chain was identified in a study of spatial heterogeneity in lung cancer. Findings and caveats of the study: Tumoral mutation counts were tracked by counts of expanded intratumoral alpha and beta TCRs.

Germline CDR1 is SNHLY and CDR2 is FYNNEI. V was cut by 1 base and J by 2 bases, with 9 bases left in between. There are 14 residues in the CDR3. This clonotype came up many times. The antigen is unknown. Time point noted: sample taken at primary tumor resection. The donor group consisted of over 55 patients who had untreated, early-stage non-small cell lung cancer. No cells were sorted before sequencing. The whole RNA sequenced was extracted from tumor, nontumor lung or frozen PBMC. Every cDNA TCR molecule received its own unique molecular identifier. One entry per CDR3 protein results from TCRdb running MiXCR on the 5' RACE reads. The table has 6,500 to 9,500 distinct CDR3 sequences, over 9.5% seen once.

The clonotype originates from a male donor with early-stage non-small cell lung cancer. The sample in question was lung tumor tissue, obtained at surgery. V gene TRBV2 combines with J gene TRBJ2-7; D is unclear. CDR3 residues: CASSEGLPTYEQYF. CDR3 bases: TGTGCCAGCAGTGAAGGGCTCCCTACCTACGAGCAGTACTTC.